A selection of T cell receptor beta chains follows, all from one sample in a study of regulatory T cells in long-lasting Graves disease. MiXCR, run by TCRdb on the multiplex PCR reads, gives a single entry per CDR3 protein. The sample yields about 400,000 distinct CDR3 sequences, around 21% seen once. The sample was peripheral blood mononuclear cells (PBMCs), taken when the disease was refractory, from a patient treated with antithyroid drugs. The receptors stem from a female donor with Graves disease. The CDR3 runs from the conserved cysteine through the conserved F or W. The D gene is left open where the match is weak. Rows may omit the clone size; those that give it use once, few, many or a size class.

>few|TRBJ2-2|NA|TRBV9|20
CASSVEGGRTKFANTGELFF
TGTGCCAGCAGCGTAGAAGGGGGGAGAACCAAGTTCGCGAACACCGGGGAGCTGTTTTTT
>NA|TRBJ1-2|TRBD1|TRBV11-1|15
CASSTGTVYDYGYTF
TGTGCCAGCAGCACCGGGACAGTATACGACTATGGCTACACCTTC
>few|TRBJ2-3|NA|TRBV20-1|15
CSAPPRGDPTDTQYF
TGCAGTGCTCCTCCCCGGGGAGACCCCACAGATACGCAGTATTTT
>many|TRBJ2-3|TRBD2|TRBV2|14
CASSVTSGSDTQYF
TGTGCCAGCAGTGTGACTAGCGGGTCAGATACGCAGTATTTT
>few|TRBJ2-6|TRBD1|TRBV5-1|17
CASKKGTGAAGANVLTF
TGCGCCAGCAAAAAGGGCACAGGGGCTGCCGGGGCCAACGTCCTGACTTTC
>NA|TRBJ2-7|TRBD1|TRBV25-1|13
CASSPGTGTEQYF
TGTGCCAGCAGTCCCGGGACAGGGACCGAGCAGTACTTC
>many|TRBJ2-7|NA|TRBV6-1|12
CASRPGRGEQYF
TGTGCCAGCAGACCAGGAAGGGGCGAGCAGTACTTC
>NA|TRBJ1-4|NA|TRBV20-1|15
CSAVGGGIRNEKLFF
TGCAGTGCGGTTGGTGGGGGGATCCGTAATGAAAAACTGTTTTTT
>many|TRBJ2-5|NA|TRBV20-1|12
CSPGGASGTQYF
TGCAGTCCCGGTGGGGCCTCGGGGACCCAGTACTTC
>NA|TRBJ2-7|NA|TRBV7-2|13
CASGRDEPYEQYF
TGTGCCAGCGGGCGGGACGAGCCCTACGAGCAGTACTTC
>many|TRBJ1-4|TRBD1|TRBV12-3/TRBV12-4|14
CASRTGTGPEKLFF
TGTGCCAGCAGGACCGGGACAGGGCCAGAAAAACTGTTTTTT
>NA|TRBJ2-6|NA|TRBV27|13
CASTASPGSVLTF
TGTGCCAGCACCGCCTCCCCCGGGAGCGTCCTGACTTTC
>many|TRBJ2-5|NA|TRBV20-1|12
CSAKQPQETQYF
TGCAGTGCAAAGCAACCCCAAGAGACCCAGTACTTC
>many|TRBJ1-5|NA|TRBV28|14
CASSLGGTLQPQHF
TGTGCCAGCAGTTTAGGCGGTACCCTGCAGCCCCAGCATTTT
>NA|TRBJ2-1|TRBD1|TRBV12-3/TRBV12-4|15
CASSYTGGSYNEQFF
TGTGCCAGCAGTTACACAGGGGGTTCCTACAATGAGCAGTTCTTC
>many|TRBJ2-2|NA|TRBV5-1|13
CASSLIGPGELFF
TGCGCCAGCAGCTTGATCGGCCCCGGGGAGCTGTTTTTT
>NA|TRBJ2-7|TRBD2|TRBV27|13
CASSDGRIYEQYF
TGTGCCAGCAGCGACGGGAGGATCTACGAGCAGTACTTC
>few|TRBJ2-2|NA|TRBV3-1|15
CASSESPGISGELFF
TGTGCCAGCAGCGAAAGCCCAGGGATCTCCGGGGAGCTGTTTTTT
>many|TRBJ2-5|NA|TRBV29-1|12
CSVETGQETQYF
TGCAGCGTTGAAACCGGCCAAGAGACCCAGTACTTC
>few|TRBJ1-6|NA|TRBV30|16
CAWPSGRRRGNSPLHF
TGTGCCTGGCCCTCGGGACGGCGGCGGGGGAATTCACCCCTCCACTTT
>NA|TRBJ2-5|NA|TRBV10-2|12
CASRQGYETQYF
TGCGCCAGCAGGCAGGGTTACGAGACCCAGTACTTC
>NA|TRBJ2-7|NA|TRBV14|15
CASSQDLGRPSEQYF
TGTGCCAGCAGCCAAGATCTGGGTAGACCCTCCGAGCAGTACTTC
>few|TRBJ1-5|NA|TRBV7-2|15
CASSFSGDSNQPQHF
TGTGCCAGCAGCTTCTCAGGTGACAGCAATCAGCCCCAGCATTTT
>NA|TRBJ1-1|NA|TRBV12-5|15
CASGLVLRGATEAFF
TGTGCTAGTGGTTTGGTACTTCGGGGGGCCACTGAAGCTTTCTTT
>many|TRBJ2-7|TRBD1|TRBV6-1|13
CASSRTGAYEQYF
TGTGCCAGCAGCCGGACAGGTGCCTACGAGCAGTACTTC
>NA|TRBJ2-3|NA|TRBV11-3|12
CASSHTTDTQYF
TGTGCCAGCAGCCATACCACAGATACGCAGTATTTT
>NA|TRBJ2-7|TRBD2|TRBV7-9|16
CASSPGGGQGRYEQYF
TGTGCCAGCAGCCCCGGCGGGGGGCAGGGGAGGTACGAGCAGTACTTC
>NA|TRBJ2-2|NA|TRBV7-9|15
CASTARGSYTGELFF
TGTGCCAGCACCGCCCGTGGTAGCTACACCGGGGAGCTGTTTTTT
>NA|TRBJ1-6|TRBD1|TRBV6-1|15
CATQGAGSYNSPLHF
TGTGCCACCCAGGGGGCAGGATCCTATAATTCACCCCTCCACTTT
>many|TRBJ2-5|TRBD1|TRBV9|14
CASSTSGGDETQYF
TGTGCCAGCAGCACCTCAGGGGGTGACGAGACCCAGTACTTC
>NA|TRBJ2-4|NA|TRBV20-1|13
CSASRTDQNIQYF
TGCAGTGCTAGTAGGACAGATCAAAACATTCAGTACTTC
>many|TRBJ2-5|NA|TRBV12-3/TRBV12-4|13
CASSLGGTETQYF
TGTGCCAGCAGTTTGGGCGGGACGGAGACCCAGTACTTC
>few|TRBJ2-7|NA|TRBV28|13
CASSAHQGNEQYF
TGTGCCAGCAGCGCCCATCAGGGGAATGAGCAGTACTTC
>few|TRBJ1-2|NA|TRBV9|15
CASSATGTRHYGYTF
TGTGCCAGCAGCGCAACAGGGACGAGGCACTATGGCTACACCTTC
>few|TRBJ1-1|NA|TRBV20-1|14
CSAQRPEGDTEAFF
TGCAGTGCCCAAAGGCCCGAGGGGGACACTGAAGCTTTCTTT
>many|TRBJ1-6|NA|TRBV28|16
CASSPAGQEIVSPLHF
TGTGCCAGCAGTCCGGCCGGGCAGGAAATTGTGTCACCCCTCCACTTT
>once|TRBJ1-5|NA|TRBV20-1|15
CSARDVPSSNQPQHF
TGCAGTGCTAGAGACGTCCCAAGCAGCAATCAGCCCCAGCATTTT
>NA|TRBJ2-5|TRBD2|TRBV5-1|16
CASSRPTSARGETQYF
TGCGCCAGCAGCCGCCCGACTAGCGCGCGCGGAGAGACCCAGTACTTC
>NA|TRBJ1-2|NA|TRBV24-1|12
CATSDSQHGYTF
TGTGCCACCAGTGATTCCCAGCATGGCTACACCTTC
>many|TRBJ2-7|TRBD1|TRBV7-9|14
CASSSPRGRDEQYF
TGTGCCAGCAGCTCGCCCAGGGGGCGGGACGAGCAGTACTTC
>many|TRBJ1-1|NA|TRBV5-1|14
CASSLSERNTEAFF
TGCGCCAGCAGCTTGTCAGAGAGGAACACTGAAGCTTTCTTT
>few|TRBJ2-5|TRBD2|TRBV12-3/TRBV12-4|14
CASTTAGPQETQYF
TGTGCCAGCACCACAGCGGGACCCCAAGAGACCCAGTACTTC
>NA|TRBJ2-2|NA|TRBV7-2|15
CASSLDLGRTGELFF
TGTGCCAGCAGCTTAGATTTAGGGAGGACCGGGGAGCTGTTTTTT
>few|TRBJ1-1|NA|TRBV13|11
CASSRRAEAFF
TGTGCCAGCAGCAGGAGGGCTGAAGCTTTCTTT
>many|TRBJ2-5|TRBD2|TRBV7-2|15
CASSLTGLHLETQYF
TGTGCCAGCAGCTTAACGGGACTACATTTGGAGACCCAGTACTTC
>NA|TRBJ2-7|TRBD2|TRBV5-4|16
CASSPEASGIAYEQYF
TGTGCCAGCAGCCCGGAAGCTAGCGGGATTGCCTACGAGCAGTACTTC
>many|TRBJ2-5|NA|TRBV28|14
CASSLGGLQETQYF
TGTGCCAGCAGTTTGGGGGGCCTCCAAGAGACCCAGTACTTC
>many|TRBJ2-5|NA|TRBV2|14
CASSDWSIQETQYF
TGTGCCAGCAGTGATTGGTCGATCCAAGAGACCCAGTACTTC
>NA|TRBJ1-6|NA|TRBV7-2|16
CASSLGSAGTNSPLHF
TGTGCCAGCAGCTTAGGGTCAGCGGGCACAAATTCACCCCTCCACTTT
>many|TRBJ1-5|TRBD1|TRBV6-1|16
CASSNQGQRTGQPQHF
TGTGCCAGCAGTAATCAGGGACAGCGGACGGGCCAGCCCCAGCATTTT
>many|TRBJ2-7|NA|TRBV7-9|13
CASSLANRYEQYF
TGTGCCAGCAGCTTAGCGAATCGTTACGAGCAGTACTTC
>NA|TRBJ1-1|TRBD1|TRBV19|14
CASTRTGGWTEAFF
TGTGCCAGTACCAGGACAGGGGGGTGGACTGAAGCTTTCTTT
>many|TRBJ2-7|NA|TRBV7-2|13
CASSSQQGYEQYF
TGTGCCAGCAGCTCCCAACAGGGTTACGAGCAGTACTTC
>many|TRBJ1-6|NA|TRBV11-2|14
CASSLGSGNSPLHF
TGTGCCAGCAGCTTAGGCAGTGGGAATTCACCCCTCCACTTT
>few|TRBJ2-7|NA|TRBV27|11
CASRRGAEQYF
TGTGCCAGCAGAAGGGGGGCCGAGCAGTACTTC
>few|TRBJ2-7|NA|TRBV20-1|15
CSARPSTYGEDEQYF
TGCAGTGCTAGACCGAGTACGTATGGTGAGGACGAGCAGTACTTC
>NA|TRBJ1-5|NA|TRBV20-1|14
CSARAAGPDQPQHF
TGCAGTGCTAGAGCGGCGGGCCCTGATCAGCCCCAGCATTTT
>NA|TRBJ2-1|NA|TRBV7-2|13
CASSSLTSNEQFF
TGTGCCAGCAGCTCACTGACTAGCAATGAGCAGTTCTTC